This T cell receptor (beta chain) was retrieved from a study of chemoradiotherapy in HPV16-positive cancers. Study summary: Functional T-cell assays on a couple of HPV16-positive patients' cells defined candidate HPV-specific clones and common TCR motifs.

This CDR3 contains 14 residues. Trimming cost V 4 bases and J 1 base, with 10 bases left between them. Per germline, CDR1 MNHEY and CDR2 SVGAGI. Clones were read by immunoSEQ multiplex PCR, and TCRdb kept only the in-frame ones, dropping some. The top ten hold 3% to 4% of the sample, which has 36,000 or so clones, around 80% seen once. Study findings and constraints: For HPV16-positive patients, expanding HPV-responsive T cells associated with longer recurrence-free survival. Candidate HPV-specific clones and E7-related TCR motifs grew in tumor during treatment.

About this clone itself: Its antigen is unidentified.

The clonotype originates from a human donor with HPV-associated anogenital cancer. The chain links TRBV6-5 to TRBJ1-1; D might be TRBD1 (5 bases). The specimen was blood, collected from a patient who underwent chemoradiotherapy. CDR3 sequence: CASSLGQGNTEAFF. In DNA form, the CDR3 reads TGTGCCAGCAGTTTGGGGCAGGGGAACACTGAAGCTTTCTTT.